A selection of T cell receptor beta chains follows, all from one sample in a study of identical twins. TCRdb reprocessed the 5' RACE reads with MiXCR, giving one entry per CDR3 protein. Found here are some 500,000 distinct CDR3 sequences, approximately 22% of them singletons; the top ten hold 0.91%. This same sample was also part of a study on T cells expressing NK-cell markers.

Sequencing input: CD4+ T cells sorted from blood. The receptor set was obtained from a woman younger than 30 in good health. Each CDR3 is given without its conserved first and last residue.

V gene: TRBV5-8; CDR3 protein: ASSLTNGSPY
V gene: TRBV10-3; CDR3 protein: AISESGSPYEQY
V gene: TRBV20-1; CDR3 protein: SARSPGNRQPQH
V gene: TRBV5-1; CDR3 protein: ASSGGDGADTQY
V gene: TRBV20-1; CDR3 protein: SATRQAYGYT
V gene: TRBV6-1; CDR3 protein: ASIPHWFGETQY
V gene: TRBV6-2/TRBV6-3; CDR3 protein: ASTEGAQPQH
V gene: TRBV6-1; CDR3 protein: ASSGPGQGLFREQY
V gene: TRBV7-9; CDR3 protein: ASSLAGGGRNEQF
V gene: TRBV20-1; CDR3 protein: SGYGGGDTDTQY
V gene: TRBV4-3; CDR3 protein: ASSQVAGGLGTDTQY
V gene: TRBV6-5; CDR3 protein: ASSYRNTEAF
V gene: TRBV6-6; CDR3 protein: ASSPGVGEY
V gene: TRBV7-2; CDR3 protein: ASSYRTGGDYGYT
V gene: TRBV7-2; CDR3 protein: ASSLMAPAGGTGELF
V gene: TRBV20-1; CDR3 protein: SAKPSGSYNEQF
V gene: TRBV3-1; CDR3 protein: ASSQWTSGDSTDTQY
V gene: TRBV7-2; CDR3 protein: ASRTGPIVGEQF
V gene: TRBV4-2; CDR3 protein: ASSQGPASGGAGETQY
V gene: TRBV6-5; CDR3 protein: ASTLLAGGEQF
V gene: TRBV7-9; CDR3 protein: ASSFLMGGAYNEQF
V gene: TRBV7-8; CDR3 protein: ASSLGLVTPDAQY
V gene: TRBV29-1; CDR3 protein: SHTQGGETQY
V gene: TRBV20-1; CDR3 protein: SALSGVDTDTQY
V gene: TRBV6-2/TRBV6-3; CDR3 protein: ASRGTSEYYEQY
V gene: TRBV3-1; CDR3 protein: ASSRGWDGELF
V gene: TRBV5-1; CDR3 protein: ASSLSGLTPQQY
V gene: TRBV18; CDR3 protein: ASSPDRFREQY
V gene: TRBV5-6; CDR3 protein: ASSFKTLHGYT
V gene: TRBV20-1; CDR3 protein: SAYPAGEFQETQY
V gene: TRBV10-3; CDR3 protein: ASHSGSSYEQY
V gene: TRBV5-4; CDR3 protein: ASSLDRIEAF
V gene: TRBV15; CDR3 protein: ATSSGTGYATQQY
V gene: TRBV6-2/TRBV6-3; CDR3 protein: ASSPGIAGPANEQF
V gene: TRBV12-3/TRBV12-4; CDR3 protein: ASSFRAGGSYEQY
V gene: TRBV3-1; CDR3 protein: ASSLVPGNQPQH
V gene: TRBV20-1; CDR3 protein: SAPNPQGGGNNEQF
V gene: TRBV7-6; CDR3 protein: ASSSQDYRNTGELF
V gene: TRBV5-1; CDR3 protein: ASSSLVTTDTQY
V gene: TRBV5-5; CDR3 protein: ASSRAGTVQETQY
V gene: TRBV20-1; CDR3 protein: SSTSSGAQETQY
V gene: TRBV19; CDR3 protein: ASQTTPGNIQY
V gene: TRBV29-1; CDR3 protein: SVIWRGSRGNEQF
V gene: TRBV5-1; CDR3 protein: ASSLARTDTDTQY
V gene: TRBV7-9; CDR3 protein: ASSFLGRETQY
V gene: TRBV29-1; CDR3 protein: SVSDRRTLKLF
V gene: TRBV12-3/TRBV12-4; CDR3 protein: ASSRTTMNTEAF
V gene: TRBV20-1; CDR3 protein: SPMGLAGGEQY
V gene: TRBV20-1; CDR3 protein: SASSGGQLTDTQY
V gene: TRBV6-1; CDR3 protein: ASSPPYRSETQY
V gene: TRBV20-1; CDR3 protein: SAREGKGSYEQY
V gene: TRBV29-1; CDR3 protein: SGGTVQETQY
V gene: TRBV12-3/TRBV12-4; CDR3 protein: ASRAFGTDTQY
V gene: TRBV20-1; CDR3 protein: SAETSGEQF
V gene: TRBV7-7; CDR3 protein: ASSPYQGGYGYT
V gene: TRBV3-1; CDR3 protein: ATSTGAGSYNEQF
V gene: TRBV20-1; CDR3 protein: STSGRAGYEQF
V gene: TRBV30; CDR3 protein: ARGTGPEQF
V gene: TRBV12-3/TRBV12-4; CDR3 protein: ASSRAGTDYEQY